This TCR beta chain was retrieved from a study of Graves' ophthalmopathy and Graves' hyperthyroidism. Ophthalmopathy in the donors was of moderate-to-severe activity, with CAS ≥3, NOSPECS ≥4 and duration under 3 months. Amplified material comprised TCR beta CDR3 regions derived from RNA transcripts. HTBI primers were employed in first-round RT-PCR, then a second-round multiplex PCR followed. TCRdb passed the multiplex PCR reads through MiXCR, listing each CDR3 protein once. Of roughly 160,000 distinct CDR3 sequences listed, 35% to 45% were seen once; the top ten hold around 8.9%. The V end was cut by 1 base, the J end by 0 bases, with 18 bases between. Germline lookup yields CDR1 MNHEY and CDR2 SVGEGT. The CDR3 spans 18 residues.

The V gene is TRBV6-2 or TRBV6-3, the J gene TRBJ1-1; D is perhaps TRBD1 (6 bases). Specimen: peripheral blood. The TCR originated in a young man with Graves' ophthalmopathy. For the CDR3, the DNA is TGTGCCAGCAGTTACTTCCCCGCAATCGGACAGTTGAACACTGAAGCTTTCTTT. This encodes CASSYFPAIGQLNTEAFF.